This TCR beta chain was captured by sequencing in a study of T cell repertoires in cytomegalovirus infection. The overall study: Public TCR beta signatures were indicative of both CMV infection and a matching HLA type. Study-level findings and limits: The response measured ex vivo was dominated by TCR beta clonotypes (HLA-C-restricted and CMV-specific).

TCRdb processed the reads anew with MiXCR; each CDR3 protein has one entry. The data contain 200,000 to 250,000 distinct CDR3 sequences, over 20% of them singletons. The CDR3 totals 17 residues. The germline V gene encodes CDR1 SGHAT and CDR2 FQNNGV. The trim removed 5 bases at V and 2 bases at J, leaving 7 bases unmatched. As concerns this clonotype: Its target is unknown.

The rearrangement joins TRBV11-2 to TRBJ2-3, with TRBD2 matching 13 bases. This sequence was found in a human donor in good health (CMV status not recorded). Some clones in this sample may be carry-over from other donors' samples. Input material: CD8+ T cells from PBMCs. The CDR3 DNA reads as TGTGCCAGCAGCGAAACTAGCGGGGGGGCAATCACAGATACGCAGTATTTT. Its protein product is CASSETSGGAITDTQYF. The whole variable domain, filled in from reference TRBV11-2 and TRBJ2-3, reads EAGVAQSPRYKIIEKRQSVAFWCNPISGHATLYWYQQILGQGPKLLIQFQNNGVVDDSQLPKDRFSAERLKGVDSTLKIQPAKLEDSAVYLCASSETSGGAITDTQYFGPGTRLTVL.